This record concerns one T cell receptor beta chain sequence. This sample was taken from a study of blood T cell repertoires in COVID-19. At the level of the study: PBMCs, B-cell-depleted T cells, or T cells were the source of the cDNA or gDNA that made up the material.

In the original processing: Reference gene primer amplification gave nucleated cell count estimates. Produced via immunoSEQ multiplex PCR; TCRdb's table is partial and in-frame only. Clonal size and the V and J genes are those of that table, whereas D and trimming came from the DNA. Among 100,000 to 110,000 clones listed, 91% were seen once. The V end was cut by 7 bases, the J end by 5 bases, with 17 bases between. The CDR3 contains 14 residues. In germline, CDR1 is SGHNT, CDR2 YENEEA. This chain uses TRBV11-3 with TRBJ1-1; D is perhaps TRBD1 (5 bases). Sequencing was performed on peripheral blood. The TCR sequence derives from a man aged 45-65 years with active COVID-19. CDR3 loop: CASNPAGHYTEAFF. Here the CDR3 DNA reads TGTGCCAGCAACCCAGCAGGGCATTATACTGAAGCTTTCTTT.